Reported below is one T cell receptor beta chain. The antigen is unknown. The data belong to a study of T-cell reconstitution after alpha-beta-depleted transplantation in children. The V gene lost 4 bases and the J gene lost 3 bases, with 11 bases spanning the gap. The CDR3 loop spans 14 amino acids. Germline CDR1 SGHRS, CDR2 YFSETQ. Study-wide findings and caveats: Several hundred rapidly expanded clones from non-depleted graft cells reportedly supplied alpha-beta T cells about two months post-transplant. One year post-transplant, T-cell counts and diversity were largely derived from T cells produced anew. Surviving recipient cells, namely T cells and thymic progenitors, were the source of high day-60 TCRbeta diversity in some patients.

Unique molecular identifiers were incorporated into the prepared TCRbeta library. Each CDR3 protein gets one entry after TCRdb re-called the PCR reads with MiXCR. The sample includes 40,000 to 55,000 distinct CDR3 sequences, under 6.5% of them seen just once. The clonotype comes from a female patient aged 2-9 years who had a stem cell transplant for aplastic anemia, so the T cells may come from the graft donor. The gene calls are TRBV5-1 and TRBJ1-5; perhaps TRBD1 as D (6 bases). The sequencing here drew on PBMCs, mostly from graft donor cells, taken 60 days after TCRalphabeta/CD19-depleted stem cell transplant. This chain's CDR3 is CASSPGQPNQPQHF. DNA for the CDR3: TGCGCCAGCAGCCCCGGACAGCCCAATCAGCCCCAGCATTTT.